A selection of T cell receptor beta chains follows, all from one sample in a study of post-analysis software for immune sequencing data. TCRdb processed the PCR reads anew with MiXCR; each CDR3 protein has one entry. The data show 400,000 to 500,000 distinct CDR3 sequences, over 30% seen once. The sample consisted of blood. Receptor source: a girl aged 2 to 9 with multiple sclerosis. Both conserved end residues are part of each CDR3. Each record gives: D gene, V gene, clone size, CDR3 protein. A D gene is named only where the DNA matches it firmly. The listing skips clone size in some rows; elsewhere it reads once, few, many or a size class.

d_call: TRBD1
v_call: TRBV13
clone_size: -
cdr3_aa: CASSLGGQGVHSPLHF

d_call: -
v_call: TRBV15
clone_size: few
cdr3_aa: CATSWNHRDSPLHF

d_call: TRBD2
v_call: TRBV10-2
clone_size: few
cdr3_aa: CASSFAGEIQETQYF

d_call: TRBD1
v_call: TRBV29-1
clone_size: -
cdr3_aa: CSVELRDRVSYEQYF

d_call: TRBD1
v_call: TRBV28
clone_size: -
cdr3_aa: CASSVTGAGYTF

d_call: TRBD1
v_call: TRBV27
clone_size: -
cdr3_aa: CASSLSAGQGFWDTEAFF

d_call: TRBD2
v_call: TRBV11-2
clone_size: -
cdr3_aa: CASSLGASGAGGETQYF

d_call: TRBD1
v_call: TRBV6-5
clone_size: -
cdr3_aa: CASRSPGQGSLGGYTF

d_call: TRBD1
v_call: TRBV18
clone_size: few
cdr3_aa: CASSPRDRGAYEQYF

d_call: TRBD2
v_call: TRBV6-5
clone_size: -
cdr3_aa: CASSYQAGTSTNEQFF

d_call: -
v_call: TRBV10-3
clone_size: few
cdr3_aa: CAISLTSYNEQFF

d_call: -
v_call: TRBV20-1
clone_size: -
cdr3_aa: CRAGHHEAFF

d_call: -
v_call: TRBV7-9
clone_size: -
cdr3_aa: CASSLGPLADSPLHF

d_call: -
v_call: TRBV14
clone_size: -
cdr3_aa: CASSHGLSKKDTQYF

d_call: -
v_call: TRBV7-2
clone_size: -
cdr3_aa: CASSPGFYEQFF

d_call: -
v_call: TRBV10-3
clone_size: -
cdr3_aa: CAISRGLMSGQETQYF

d_call: TRBD2
v_call: TRBV20-1
clone_size: -
cdr3_aa: CSAPLAGGIYNEQFF

d_call: -
v_call: TRBV7-9
clone_size: -
cdr3_aa: CASSLAGGPSSYEQYF

d_call: TRBD1
v_call: TRBV20-1
clone_size: -
cdr3_aa: CSAWDSGTLTYEQYF

d_call: -
v_call: TRBV20-1
clone_size: few
cdr3_aa: CSATLTANTEAFF

d_call: TRBD2
v_call: TRBV15
clone_size: few
cdr3_aa: CATSRRLAVPYEQYF

d_call: TRBD1
v_call: TRBV4-2
clone_size: few
cdr3_aa: CASSPVGQGIDEQYF

d_call: -
v_call: TRBV28
clone_size: -
cdr3_aa: CASSLGRVGFNEKLFF

d_call: -
v_call: TRBV28
clone_size: few
cdr3_aa: CASSLPSRPDTQYF

d_call: TRBD2
v_call: TRBV3-1
clone_size: -
cdr3_aa: CASSLKILAGGTDTQYF

d_call: -
v_call: TRBV2
clone_size: -
cdr3_aa: CASTGAAYEQYF

d_call: TRBD1
v_call: TRBV2
clone_size: few
cdr3_aa: CASRPGQGGETQYF

d_call: TRBD1
v_call: TRBV28
clone_size: few
cdr3_aa: CASSFAGGRTEAFF

d_call: -
v_call: TRBV29-1
clone_size: -
cdr3_aa: CSAEGLGRDEQFF

d_call: TRBD1
v_call: TRBV2
clone_size: -
cdr3_aa: CASSAGQRIDLNTEAFF

d_call: -
v_call: TRBV27
clone_size: few
cdr3_aa: CASSFSVYF

d_call: TRBD1
v_call: TRBV7-8
clone_size: once
cdr3_aa: CASSLPRLRGSSYNEQFF

d_call: -
v_call: TRBV20-1
clone_size: -
cdr3_aa: CSAIHGPEAFF